These 13 T cell receptor beta chains share one sample of origin, sequenced in a study of metastatic and nonmetastatic thyroid tumors. TCRdb re-clonotyped the PCR reads through MiXCR. Of about 92,000 clones detected, under 15% appear once; the ten largest clones hold roughly 3.9%. Thyroid surgery was performed in patients who had received no treatment beforehand. Material: blood. Receptors were obtained from a female donor with papillary thyroid cancer or a benign thyroid nodule (not recorded which). Some clones in this sample may be carry-over from other donors' samples.

This clone was recorded at least ten times. The identical CDR3 is also encoded by other nucleotide sequences in the sample. This rearrangement joins TRBV7-2 to TRBJ2-5, with D perhaps TRBD2 (6 bases). The V end lost 4 bases, the J end lost 5 bases, and 17 bases lay between the germline ends. The CDR3 has 15 amino acids. Looked up from germline, CDR1 is SGHTA and CDR2 is FQGNSA. In DNA form, the CDR3 reads TGTGCCAGCAGCTCGATGGGACTGGGGACGGAGACCCAGTACTTC. It encodes CASSSMGLGTETQYF.

A word on this clone: A much larger clone differs by one base, so this may be a read error. The chain uses TRBV10-3 and TRBJ2-7; D gene ambiguous. Germline CDR1 ENHRY, CDR2 SYGVKD. This CDR3 is built from 11 residues. Trimming removed 3 bases at V and 4 bases at J, with 4 bases between. The CDR3 nucleotides read TGTGCCATCAGTGAAGTATACGAGCAGTACTTC. It yields the protein CAISEVYEQYF.

The sample holds many counts of this clone. The chain combines TRBV6-5 with TRBJ1-2, with 8 bases that match TRBD1. The CDR3 has 15 amino acids. The V gene's germline CDR1 is MNHEY and CDR2 SVGAGI. V shed 0 bases, J shed 6 bases, and the junction held 6 bases outside the gene matches. CDR3 amino acids: CASSYSTGVIDGYTF. CDR3 bases: TGTGCCAGCAGTTACTCGACAGGGGTTATAGATGGCTACACCTTC.

A few counts support this clone. Germline is not matched at one junction end, which may reflect a read error. V is TRBV20-1 and J is TRBJ2-1; 12 bases match TRBD2. This CDR3 is built from 13 residues. Germline V CDR1 and CDR2: DFQATT, SNEGSKA (reference sequence). The CDR3 is CSARDLGLAGGVF. The CDR3 bases are TGCAGTGCTAGAGATTTGGGGCTAGCGGGGGGGGTCTTC.

The chain uses TRBV7-2 and TRBJ2-7; D is undetermined. Trimming left V 2 bases short and J 6 bases short, with 14 bases between. CDR3 length equals 14 residues. Germline V gene data show CDR1 as SGHTA and CDR2 as FQGNSA. In DNA, the CDR3 is TGTGCCAGCAGCTTACCCTCGATGATGGGCGAGCAGTACTTC. Amino acids: CASSLPSMMGEQYF.

This clone was detected many times. The chain recombines TRBV5-1 with TRBJ2-7; TRBD1 matches 8 bases. The CDR3 is 13 amino acids. Germline CDR1 reads SGHRS; CDR2 reads YFSETQ. Trimming removed 2 bases from V and 3 bases from J; junction bases left unmatched: 1. The CDR3 bases are TGCGCCAGCAGCTTCAGGGGGCGCTACGAGCAGTACTTC. Protein: CASSFRGRYEQYF.

Only a few counts were recorded for this clone. The chain couples TRBV6-2 or TRBV6-3 to TRBJ2-2; a possible D gene is TRBD2 (5 bases). Germline lookup yields CDR1 MNHEY and CDR2 SVGEGT. The CDR3 has 13 residues. V was trimmed by 7 bases and J by 5 bases, leaving 11 bases between them. The CDR3 DNA follows: TGTGCCAGCATCCAGCCGGGAACCGGGGAGCTGTTTTTT. Its protein product is CASIQPGTGELFF.

The rearrangement joins TRBV28 to TRBJ1-5, with D hard to call. Germline V lookup: CDR1 MDHEN, CDR2 SYDVKM. The CDR3 extends over 14 amino acids. V was clipped by 3 bases and J by 4 bases, with 10 bases between them. The CDR3 DNA reads as TGTGCCAGCAGTTTTCTGGGCGGAAATCAGCCCCAGCATTTT. Residues: CASSFLGGNQPQHF. The whole variable domain, filled in from reference TRBV28 and TRBJ1-5, reads DVKVTQSSRYLVKRTGEKVFLECVQDMDHENMFWYRQDPGLGLRLIYFSYDVKMKEKGDIPEGYSVSREKKERFSLILESASTNQTSMYLCASSFLGGNQPQHFGDGTRLSIL.

This clone was seen many times. The rearrangement joins TRBV6-5 to TRBJ1-1, with 10 bases fitting TRBD1. Unmatched junction bases numbered 18, after V lost 7 bases and J lost 4 bases. From germline, CDR1 is MNHEY and CDR2 SVGAGI. CDR3 length: 18 amino acids. CDR3 DNA: TGTGCCAGCAAACCGACCGCGGGACAGGGGCGCGCGACCACTGAAGCTTTCTTT. Encoded protein: CASKPTAGQGRATTEAFF.

This clone was observed many times. The chain joins TRBV27 to TRBJ1-6; D is undetermined. The germline V and J ends were trimmed by 6 bases and 4 bases, with 13 bases remaining between them. The length of the CDR3 is 15 residues. Germline assignment: CDR1 MNHEY and CDR2 SMNVEV (reference sequence). The CDR3 reads CASSPERAYNSPLHF. The CDR3 DNA is TGTGCCAGCAGCCCAGAGAGGGCATATAATTCACCCCTCCACTTT.

Regarding this clone: This clone may be a read error of a much larger clone one base away. The J gene is TRBJ2-7, the V gene TRBV5-1, with D possibly matching TRBD2 (5 bases). The CDR3 sequence is 15 residues long. Germline V lookup: CDR1 SGHRS, CDR2 YFSETQ. The V end lost 1 base, the J end lost 6 bases, and 17 bases lay between the germline ends. The CDR3 sequence: CASSLSLDGRGEQYF. The CDR3, as DNA: TGCGCCAGCAGCTTGTCCCTGGACGGCCGGGGCGAGCAGTACTTC.

This clone was counted a few times. V is TRBV10-3 and J is TRBJ2-7, with D maybe TRBD2 (5 bases). V lost 7 bases and J lost 5, with 18 bases in between. In germline, CDR1 is ENHRY, CDR2 SYGVKD. The CDR3 consists of 14 residues. CDR3 bases: TGTGCCATCATTGACGGGATCGCTGCCCACGAGCAGTACTTC. Translation: CAIIDGIAAHEQYF.

This clone has just a few counts. V is TRBV11-2 and J is TRBJ2-5; tentatively, D is TRBD1 or TRBD2 (6 bases each). Germline V gene sequence: CDR1 SGHAT, CDR2 FQNNGV. CDR3 size: 18 residues. V lost 6 bases, J lost 2 bases, and 25 bases lay in between. CDR3 nucleotide sequence: TGTGCCAGCAGTTCATGGGACTCAAGGGGGTTTATACAAGAGACCCAGTACTTC. Translated, it gives CASSSWDSRGFIQETQYF.